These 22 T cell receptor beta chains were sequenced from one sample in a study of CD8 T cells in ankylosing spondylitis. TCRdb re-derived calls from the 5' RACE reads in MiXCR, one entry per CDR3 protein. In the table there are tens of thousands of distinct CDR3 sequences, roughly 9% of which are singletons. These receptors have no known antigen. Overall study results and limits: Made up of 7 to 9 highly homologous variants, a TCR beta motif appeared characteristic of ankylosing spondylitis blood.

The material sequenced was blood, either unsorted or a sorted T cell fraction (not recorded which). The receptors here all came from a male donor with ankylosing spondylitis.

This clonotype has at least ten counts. CDR3 DNA sequence: TGTGCCAGCCAGGACAGGGTAACCACTGAAGCTTTCTTT. Residues: CASQDRVTTEAFF. The rearrangement links TRBV12-3 or TRBV12-4 to TRBJ1-1, with TRBD1 identical over 8 bases. J lost 4 bases, V lost 8 bases, and 6 bases had no gene match. This CDR3 region has 13 residues.

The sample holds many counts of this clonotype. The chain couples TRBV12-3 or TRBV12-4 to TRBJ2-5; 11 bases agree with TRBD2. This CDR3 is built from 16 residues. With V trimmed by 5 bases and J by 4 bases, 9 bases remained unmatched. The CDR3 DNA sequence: TGTGCCAGCAGTGCCCCACTAGCGGGAGTTTTAGAGACCCAGTACTTC. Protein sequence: CASSAPLAGVLETQYF.

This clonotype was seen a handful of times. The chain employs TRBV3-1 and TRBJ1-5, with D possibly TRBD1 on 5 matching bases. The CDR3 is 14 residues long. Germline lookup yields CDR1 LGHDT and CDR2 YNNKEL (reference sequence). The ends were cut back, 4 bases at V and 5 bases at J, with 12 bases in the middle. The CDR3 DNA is TGTGCCAGCAGCCTAACCTTGGGGGATCAGCCCCAGCATTTT. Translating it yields CASSLTLGDQPQHF.

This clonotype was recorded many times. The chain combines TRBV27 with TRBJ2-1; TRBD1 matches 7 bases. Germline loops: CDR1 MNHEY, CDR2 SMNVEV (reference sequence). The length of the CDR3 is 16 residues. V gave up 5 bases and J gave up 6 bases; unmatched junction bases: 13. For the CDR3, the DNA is TGTGCCAGCAGTCTTTATCCCGGGACAGTTATCAATGAGCAGTTCTTC. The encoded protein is CASSLYPGTVINEQFF.

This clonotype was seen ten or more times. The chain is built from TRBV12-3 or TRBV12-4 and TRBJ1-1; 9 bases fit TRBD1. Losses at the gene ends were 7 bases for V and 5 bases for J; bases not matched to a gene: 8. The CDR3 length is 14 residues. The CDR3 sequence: CASTMTGGGTEAFF. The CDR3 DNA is TGTGCCAGCACCATGACAGGGGGGGGGACTGAAGCTTTCTTT.

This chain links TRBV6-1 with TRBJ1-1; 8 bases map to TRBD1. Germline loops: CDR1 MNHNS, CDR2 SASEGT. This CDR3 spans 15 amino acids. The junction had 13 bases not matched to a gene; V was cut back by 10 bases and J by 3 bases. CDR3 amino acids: CATLGQGKLHTEAFF. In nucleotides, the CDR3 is TGTGCCACCCTTGGACAGGGCAAATTGCACACTGAAGCTTTCTTT.

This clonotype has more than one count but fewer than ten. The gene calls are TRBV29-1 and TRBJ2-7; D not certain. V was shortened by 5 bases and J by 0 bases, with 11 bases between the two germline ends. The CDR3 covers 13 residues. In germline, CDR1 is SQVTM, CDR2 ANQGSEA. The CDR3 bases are TGCAGCGTTTGGTCGGCGAGCTCCTACGAGCAGTACTTC. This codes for CSVWSASSYEQYF.

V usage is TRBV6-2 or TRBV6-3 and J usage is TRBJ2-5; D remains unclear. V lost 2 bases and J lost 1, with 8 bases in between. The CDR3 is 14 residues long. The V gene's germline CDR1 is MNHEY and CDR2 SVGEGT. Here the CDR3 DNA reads TGTGCCAGCAGTTACGTGGAGATCCAAGAGACCCAGTACTTC. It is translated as CASSYVEIQETQYF.

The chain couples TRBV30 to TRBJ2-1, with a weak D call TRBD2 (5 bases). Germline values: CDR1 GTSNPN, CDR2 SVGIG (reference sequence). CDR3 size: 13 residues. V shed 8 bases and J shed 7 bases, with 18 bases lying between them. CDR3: CAGRATERNEQFF. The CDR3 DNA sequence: TGTGCCGGGCGGGCAACCGAAAGGAATGAGCAGTTCTTC.

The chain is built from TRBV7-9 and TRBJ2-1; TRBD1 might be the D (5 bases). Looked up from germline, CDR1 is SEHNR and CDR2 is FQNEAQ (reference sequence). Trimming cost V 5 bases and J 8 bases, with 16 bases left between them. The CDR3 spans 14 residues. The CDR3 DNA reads TGTGCCAGCAGCCCAATGCTCAGGGCGGATGAGCAGTTCTTC. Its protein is CASSPMLRADEQFF.

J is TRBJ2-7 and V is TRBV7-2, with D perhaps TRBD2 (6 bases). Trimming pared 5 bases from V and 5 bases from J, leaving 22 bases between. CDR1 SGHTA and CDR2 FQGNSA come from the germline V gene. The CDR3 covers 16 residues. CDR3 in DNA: TGTGCCAGCAGCCCTTTTCCCGGGGGAGCCCATGACGAGCAGTACTTC. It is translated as CASSPFPGGAHDEQYF.

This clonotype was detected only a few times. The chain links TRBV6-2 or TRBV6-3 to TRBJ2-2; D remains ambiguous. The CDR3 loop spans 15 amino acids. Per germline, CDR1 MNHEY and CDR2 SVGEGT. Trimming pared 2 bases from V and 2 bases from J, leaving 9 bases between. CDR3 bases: TGTGCCAGCAGTTACGAAATAGTTAACACCGGGGAGCTGTTTTTT. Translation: CASSYEIVNTGELFF.

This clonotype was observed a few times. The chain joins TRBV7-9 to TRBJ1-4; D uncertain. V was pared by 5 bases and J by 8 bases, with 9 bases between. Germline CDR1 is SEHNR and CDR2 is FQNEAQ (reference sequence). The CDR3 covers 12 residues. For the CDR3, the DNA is TGTGCCAGCAGCCCTCTTCAGGAAAAACTGTTTTTT. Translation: CASSPLQEKLFF.

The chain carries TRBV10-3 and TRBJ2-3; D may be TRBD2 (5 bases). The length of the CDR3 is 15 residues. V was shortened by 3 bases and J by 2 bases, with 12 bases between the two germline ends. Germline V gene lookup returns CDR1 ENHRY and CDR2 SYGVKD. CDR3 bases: TGTGCCATCAGTGAAAAAGCGGTACACACAGATACGCAGTATTTT. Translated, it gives CAISEKAVHTDTQYF.

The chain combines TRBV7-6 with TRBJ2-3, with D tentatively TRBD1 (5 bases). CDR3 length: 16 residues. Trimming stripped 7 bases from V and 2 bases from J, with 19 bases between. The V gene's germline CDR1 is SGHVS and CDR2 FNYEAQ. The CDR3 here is CASTPGLVGPTDTQYF. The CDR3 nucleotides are TGTGCCAGCACCCCCGGGCTAGTGGGGCCCACAGATACGCAGTATTTT.

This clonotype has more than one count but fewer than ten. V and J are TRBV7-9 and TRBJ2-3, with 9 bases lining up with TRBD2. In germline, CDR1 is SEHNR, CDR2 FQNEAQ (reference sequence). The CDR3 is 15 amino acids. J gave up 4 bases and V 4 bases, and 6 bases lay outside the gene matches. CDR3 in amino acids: CASSSAGGPADTQYF. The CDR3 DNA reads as TGTGCCAGCAGCTCAGCGGGAGGCCCCGCAGATACGCAGTATTTT.

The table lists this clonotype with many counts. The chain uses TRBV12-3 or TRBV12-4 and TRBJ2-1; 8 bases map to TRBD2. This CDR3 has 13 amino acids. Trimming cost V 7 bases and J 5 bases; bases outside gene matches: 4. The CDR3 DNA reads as TGTGCCAGCAAGCGGGAGTTCAACAATGAGCAGTTCTTC. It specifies CASKREFNNEQFF.

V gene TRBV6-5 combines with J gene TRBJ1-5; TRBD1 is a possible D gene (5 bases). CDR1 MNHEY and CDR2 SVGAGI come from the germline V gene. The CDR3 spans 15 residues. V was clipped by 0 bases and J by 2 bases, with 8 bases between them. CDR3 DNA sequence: TGTGCCAGCAGTTACTCCGGGGACGGCAATCAGCCCCAGCATTTT. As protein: CASSYSGDGNQPQHF.

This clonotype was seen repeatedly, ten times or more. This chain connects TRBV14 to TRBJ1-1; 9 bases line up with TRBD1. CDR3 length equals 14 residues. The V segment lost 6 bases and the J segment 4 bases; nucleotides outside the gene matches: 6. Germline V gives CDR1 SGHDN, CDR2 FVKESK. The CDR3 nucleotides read TGTGCCAGCAGAACAGGGGGCCGGGGCACTGAAGCTTTCTTT. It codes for CASRTGGRGTEAFF.

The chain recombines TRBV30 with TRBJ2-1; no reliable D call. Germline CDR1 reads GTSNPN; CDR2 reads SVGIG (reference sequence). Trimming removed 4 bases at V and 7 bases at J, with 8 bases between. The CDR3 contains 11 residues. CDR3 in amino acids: CAWTTGNEQFF. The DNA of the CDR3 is TGTGCCTGGACTACCGGGAATGAGCAGTTCTTC.

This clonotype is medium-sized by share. The CDR3 is CASSPAGTGEQYV. CDR3 DNA sequence: TGCGCCAGCAGCCCGGCCGGGACTGGCGAGCAGTACGTC. The chain recombines TRBV5-1 with TRBJ2-7, with D maybe TRBD2 (6 bases). V was pared by 4 bases and J by 6 bases, with 14 bases between. This CDR3 spans 13 amino acids. Germline CDR1 reads SGHRS; CDR2 reads YFSETQ.

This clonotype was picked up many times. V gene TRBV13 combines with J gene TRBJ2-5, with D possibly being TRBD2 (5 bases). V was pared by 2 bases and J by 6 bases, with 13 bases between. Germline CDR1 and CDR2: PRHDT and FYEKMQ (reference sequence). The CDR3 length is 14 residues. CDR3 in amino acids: CASSLSGPRKTQYF. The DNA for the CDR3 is TGTGCCAGCAGCTTAAGCGGTCCCAGGAAGACCCAGTACTTC.